This TCR beta chain was found in a study of CD8 T cells in ankylosing spondylitis. TCRdb re-derived calls from the 5' RACE reads in MiXCR, one entry per CDR3 protein. The table includes some 340,000 distinct CDR3 sequences, over 12% detected once. Between the trimmed V and J ends, which lost 4 bases and 4 bases, there was a span of 13 bases. The CDR3 sequence is 14 residues long. CDR1 and CDR2 (germline): MGHRA, YSYEKL. In its sample, this clonotype was seen a few times. V usage is TRBV4-1 and J usage is TRBJ2-5; D is uncertain. The receptor was isolated from a male donor with ankylosing spondylitis or in good health (not recorded which). The source material was blood, either unsorted or a sorted T cell fraction (not recorded which). The CDR3, as DNA: TGCGCCAGCAGCCCGGTGGCGTTCGTAGAGACCCAGTACTTC. It yields the protein CASSPVAFVETQYF.